The rows below give T cell receptor beta chains drawn from one sample of a study of blood T cell repertoires in COVID-19. Generated by immunoSEQ multiplex PCR, the TCRdb table keeps only in-frame clones and is missing some. The table has 30,000 to 40,000 clones, about three quarters seen once. The sample comprised peripheral blood. The receptors here all came from a man between 65 and 79 years old with COVID-19, enrolled during active disease. CDR3s include the opening cysteine and the closing phenylalanine or tryptophan. Each record gives: clone size, J gene, D gene, V gene, CDR3 DNA, CDR3 protein. D genes are given only for firm matches. Expanded clones are given a class, and other clones once, few, many or no size at all.

clone_size: .
j_call: TRBJ1-6
d_call: TRBD1
v_call: TRBV7-3
cdr3_nt: TGTGCCAGCAGCCCGACAGGGAGCTATAATTCACCCCTCCACTTT
cdr3_aa: CASSPTGSYNSPLHF

clone_size: .
j_call: TRBJ2-2
d_call: TRBD2
v_call: TRBV24-1
cdr3_nt: TGTGCCACCACTGAGGGACTAGCGGCCACCGGGGAGCTGTTTTTT
cdr3_aa: CATTEGLAATGELFF

clone_size: .
j_call: TRBJ2-1
d_call: .
v_call: TRBV5-5
cdr3_nt: TGTGCCAGCAGCTTGGATTCTACTAGTAATGAGCAGTTCTTC
cdr3_aa: CASSLDSTSNEQFF

clone_size: .
j_call: TRBJ2-2
d_call: .
v_call: TRBV27
cdr3_nt: TGTGCCAGCAGTTTATCGCGAACCCTAAACACCGGGGAGCTGTTTTTT
cdr3_aa: CASSLSRTLNTGELFF

clone_size: .
j_call: TRBJ1-5
d_call: .
v_call: TRBV6-5
cdr3_nt: TGTGCCAGCCGACGGGGTAGCAATCAGCCCCAGCATTTT
cdr3_aa: CASRRGSNQPQHF

clone_size: few
j_call: TRBJ1-1
d_call: TRBD1
v_call: TRBV2
cdr3_nt: TGTGCCAGCAGTCCAAACAGGGGAATGGACACTGAAGCTTTCTTT
cdr3_aa: CASSPNRGMDTEAFF

clone_size: .
j_call: TRBJ1-2
d_call: .
v_call: TRBV28
cdr3_nt: TGTGCCAGCAGTGCCCCATCAGCCGGGATGGTATATGGCTACACCTTC
cdr3_aa: CASSAPSAGMVYGYTF

clone_size: .
j_call: TRBJ1-4
d_call: TRBD1
v_call: TRBV19
cdr3_nt: TGTGCCAGTAGTCCAGGGGGCGCAAGGTTTGGTGAAAAACTGTTTTTT
cdr3_aa: CASSPGGARFGEKLFF

clone_size: .
j_call: TRBJ1-2
d_call: .
v_call: TRBV11-2
cdr3_nt: TGTGCCAGCAGCTCCTGGACAGTCGGAGGATATGGCTACACCTTC
cdr3_aa: CASSSWTVGGYGYTF

clone_size: few
j_call: TRBJ1-5
d_call: .
v_call: TRBV11-2
cdr3_nt: TGTGCCAGCAGCTTAGGTGGCAGAAATCAGCCCCAGCATTTT
cdr3_aa: CASSLGGRNQPQHF

clone_size: .
j_call: TRBJ2-2
d_call: TRBD2
v_call: TRBV6-6
cdr3_nt: TGTGCCAGCATTGGGTTAGCGGGAGAGGGGACCGGGGAGCTGTTTTTT
cdr3_aa: CASIGLAGEGTGELFF

clone_size: .
j_call: TRBJ1-6
d_call: .
v_call: TRBV5-1
cdr3_nt: TGCGCCAGCAAGGACTTTGGGGATTCACCCCTCCACTTT
cdr3_aa: CASKDFGDSPLHF

clone_size: .
j_call: TRBJ2-1
d_call: .
v_call: TRBV5-4
cdr3_nt: TGTGCCAGCAGCTTGGAAGCGGGCACTCCAGGTGAGCAGTTCTTC
cdr3_aa: CASSLEAGTPGEQFF

clone_size: .
j_call: TRBJ1-1
d_call: TRBD1
v_call: TRBV12-3/TRBV12-4
cdr3_nt: TGTGCCAGCAGAGGACAGGGCAACACTGAAGCTTTCTTT
cdr3_aa: CASRGQGNTEAFF

clone_size: .
j_call: TRBJ1-4
d_call: .
v_call: TRBV6-5
cdr3_nt: TGTGCCAGCGGGGCCGGAGAAAAACTGTTTTTT
cdr3_aa: CASGAGEKLFF

clone_size: .
j_call: TRBJ2-7
d_call: .
v_call: TRBV2
cdr3_nt: TGTGCCAGCAGGCGACAGACTAGCTCCTACGAGCAGTACTTC
cdr3_aa: CASRRQTSSYEQYF

clone_size: many
j_call: TRBJ1-5
d_call: .
v_call: TRBV5-1
cdr3_nt: TGCGCCAGCAGCCCGGACAGAGGGAATCAGCCCCAGCATTTT
cdr3_aa: CASSPDRGNQPQHF

clone_size: .
j_call: TRBJ1-5
d_call: TRBD1
v_call: TRBV12-3/TRBV12-4
cdr3_nt: TGTGCCAGCAGCCCACAGGGGGATCAGCCCCAGCATTTT
cdr3_aa: CASSPQGDQPQHF

clone_size: .
j_call: TRBJ1-1
d_call: TRBD1
v_call: TRBV28
cdr3_nt: TGTGCCAGTGGACAGGGTTGGACTGAAGCTTTCTTT
cdr3_aa: CASGQGWTEAFF

clone_size: once
j_call: TRBJ2-3
d_call: .
v_call: TRBV5-1
cdr3_nt: TGCGCCAGCAGCACTACAGGGGAGGGCACAGATACGCAGTATTTT
cdr3_aa: CASSTTGEGTDTQYF

clone_size: .
j_call: TRBJ1-6
d_call: TRBD1
v_call: TRBV11-2
cdr3_nt: TGTGCCAGTTCGGGGGACAGTAATTCACCCCTCCACTTT
cdr3_aa: CASSGDSNSPLHF

clone_size: .
j_call: TRBJ2-3
d_call: TRBD2
v_call: TRBV6-5
cdr3_nt: TGTGCCAGCAGTACCGGGACTAGCGGGGCAGATACGCAGTATTTT
cdr3_aa: CASSTGTSGADTQYF

clone_size: .
j_call: TRBJ1-6
d_call: .
v_call: TRBV7-2
cdr3_nt: TGTGCCAGCAGCTTAACAAGTTCACCCCTCCACTTT
cdr3_aa: CASSLTSSPLHF

clone_size: once
j_call: TRBJ1-5
d_call: .
v_call: TRBV20-1
cdr3_nt: TGCAGTGCTAGTCGCGGGGGGGGCGGACAGCCCCAGCATTTT
cdr3_aa: CSASRGGGGQPQHF

clone_size: .
j_call: TRBJ1-2
d_call: TRBD1
v_call: TRBV2
cdr3_nt: TGTGCCAGCAGACCAGGACAGGCCCGCGAAGGCTACACCTTC
cdr3_aa: CASRPGQAREGYTF

clone_size: few
j_call: TRBJ1-1
d_call: .
v_call: TRBV7-8
cdr3_nt: TGTGCCAGCAGCCCTCGGGAGGGGAACACTGAAGCTTTCTTT
cdr3_aa: CASSPREGNTEAFF

clone_size: .
j_call: TRBJ2-7
d_call: .
v_call: TRBV9
cdr3_nt: TGTGCCAGCAGCCCGATACCAGGACTAAACTACGAGCAGTACTTC
cdr3_aa: CASSPIPGLNYEQYF

clone_size: .
j_call: TRBJ2-6
d_call: TRBD1
v_call: TRBV18
cdr3_nt: TGTGCCAGCTCACCTTACACCACAGGGGCTGGGGCCAACGTCCTGACTTTC
cdr3_aa: CASSPYTTGAGANVLTF

clone_size: .
j_call: TRBJ2-7
d_call: .
v_call: TRBV12-3/TRBV12-4
cdr3_nt: TGTGCCAGCAGTGTCCGTGGTCGCAGCGAGCAGTACTTC
cdr3_aa: CASSVRGRSEQYF

clone_size: .
j_call: TRBJ1-1
d_call: .
v_call: TRBV5-6
cdr3_nt: TGTGCCAGCAGCCCTGGGCCCAGTGGAGCTTTCTTT
cdr3_aa: CASSPGPSGAFF

clone_size: .
j_call: TRBJ1-1
d_call: .
v_call: TRBV7-8
cdr3_nt: TGTGCCAGCAGCCAAGACAGCATGAACACTGAAGCTTTCTTT
cdr3_aa: CASSQDSMNTEAFF

clone_size: .
j_call: TRBJ2-1
d_call: .
v_call: TRBV28
cdr3_nt: TGTGCCAGCAGTTTTGCGGGCCGCTCCTACAATGAGCAGTTCTTC
cdr3_aa: CASSFAGRSYNEQFF

clone_size: .
j_call: TRBJ2-7
d_call: TRBD2
v_call: TRBV9
cdr3_nt: TGTGCCAGCAGCGTGGGACTAGCGGGAGACCTCTACGAGCAGTACTTC
cdr3_aa: CASSVGLAGDLYEQYF

clone_size: .
j_call: TRBJ2-3
d_call: .
v_call: TRBV19
cdr3_nt: TGTGCCAGTAGTATGGGCAGGGGCCACACAGATACGCAGTATTTT
cdr3_aa: CASSMGRGHTDTQYF

clone_size: .
j_call: TRBJ1-5
d_call: .
v_call: TRBV19
cdr3_nt: TGTGCCACCTCCGAAAGACAGAGTATAGGGCCCCAGCATTTT
cdr3_aa: CATSERQSIGPQHF

clone_size: many
j_call: TRBJ1-1
d_call: TRBD1
v_call: TRBV5-5
cdr3_nt: TGTGCCAGCAGCGCCGTTGGACAGGGGAACACTGAAGCTTTCTTT
cdr3_aa: CASSAVGQGNTEAFF

clone_size: few
j_call: TRBJ1-2
d_call: TRBD1
v_call: TRBV7-7
cdr3_nt: TGTGCTAGCAGCAAAGACAGGGGGCGAGGTGGCTACACCTTC
cdr3_aa: CASSKDRGRGGYTF

clone_size: .
j_call: TRBJ1-5
d_call: .
v_call: TRBV6-1
cdr3_nt: TGTGCCAGCAGTGAAGAAATAATTCAGCCCCAGCATTTT
cdr3_aa: CASSEEIIQPQHF

clone_size: .
j_call: TRBJ1-5
d_call: .
v_call: TRBV7-6
cdr3_nt: TGTGCCAGCAGCCAGCGGGGGGATAGCAATCAGCCCCAGCATTTT
cdr3_aa: CASSQRGDSNQPQHF

clone_size: .
j_call: TRBJ1-2
d_call: .
v_call: TRBV7-9
cdr3_nt: TGTGCCAGCAGCCATAGCCTCTATGGCTACACCTTC
cdr3_aa: CASSHSLYGYTF

clone_size: few
j_call: TRBJ2-3
d_call: .
v_call: TRBV3-1/TRBV3-2
cdr3_nt: TGTGCCAGCAGCCAAGTGGGGGGTCCCGATACGCAGTATTTT
cdr3_aa: CASSQVGGPDTQYF

clone_size: .
j_call: TRBJ2-1
d_call: .
v_call: TRBV11-2
cdr3_nt: TGTGCCAGCAGCCCAGAACGGGGAAAGTGGGTCAATGAGCAGTTCTTC
cdr3_aa: CASSPERGKWVNEQFF

clone_size: .
j_call: TRBJ1-1
d_call: TRBD1
v_call: TRBV10-3
cdr3_nt: TGTGCCTCCGAACAGGGGGGGTTCACTGAAGCTTTCTTT
cdr3_aa: CASEQGGFTEAFF

clone_size: .
j_call: TRBJ1-5
d_call: .
v_call: TRBV3-1/TRBV3-2
cdr3_nt: TGTGCCAGCAGCCAAGGGCGAGGGATAGGCAATCAGCCCCAGCATTTT
cdr3_aa: CASSQGRGIGNQPQHF

clone_size: .
j_call: TRBJ2-1
d_call: .
v_call: TRBV6-4
cdr3_nt: TGTGCCAGCAGTGAGAGGGGGGGCCTTTCAGATGAGCAGTTCTTC
cdr3_aa: CASSERGGLSDEQFF

clone_size: .
j_call: TRBJ1-2
d_call: .
v_call: TRBV5-1
cdr3_nt: TGCGCCAGCAGCTTGGTTGGTGAGAACTATGGCTACACCTTC
cdr3_aa: CASSLVGENYGYTF